The 8 T cell receptor beta chains in this list originate from one sample, sequenced in a study of T cell changes during pregnancy in multiple sclerosis. Sequenced by immunoSEQ multiplex PCR; TCRdb stores in-frame clones only, minus some. The sample lists roughly 40,000 clones, about 95% occurring once. The material sequenced was peripheral blood, taken in the third trimester of pregnancy. These receptor sequences come from a female donor with multiple sclerosis, enrolled in a pregnancy study.

The chain recombines TRBV4-3 with TRBJ2-1; TRBD2 matches 11 bases. J gave up 0 bases and V 3 bases, and 13 bases lay outside the gene matches. The CDR3 has 20 amino acids. CDR1 and CDR2 from the germline V gene are LGHNA and YSLEER. The CDR3 spells CASSHPQKTSGKNSYNEQFF. The CDR3 DNA sequence: TGCGCCAGCAGCCATCCCCAAAAGACTAGCGGGAAGAACTCCTACAATGAGCAGTTCTTC.

This chain uses TRBV30 with TRBJ2-7, with TRBD1 matching 9 bases. The CDR3 is made up of 13 amino acids. Germline values: CDR1 GTSNPN, CDR2 SVGIG (reference sequence). V gave up 8 bases and J gave up 6 bases; unmatched junction bases: 11. In DNA, the CDR3 is TGTGCCATCTCCGGGACAGGGTTTCCCGAGCAGTACTTC. Amino acid sequence: CAISGTGFPEQYF.

The count of this clone is one. V and J are TRBV28 and TRBJ2-1; TRBD2 aligns across 8 bases. This CDR3 has 15 residues. The junction had 5 bases not matched to a gene; V was cut back by 2 bases and J by 5 bases. CDR1 and CDR2 (germline): MDHEN, SYDVKM. DNA for the CDR3: TGTGCCAGCAGTTTAGCCAGCGGGGGCAACAATGAGCAGTTCTTC. It yields the protein CASSLASGGNNEQFF.

V gene TRBV4-1 combines with J gene TRBJ1-4; D gene ambiguous. The CDR3 contains 14 residues. Trimming cost V 0 bases and J 8 bases, with 10 bases left between them. In germline, CDR1 is MGHRA, CDR2 YSYEKL. The CDR3 sequence is CASSQEGGWEKLFF. CDR3 DNA: TGCGCCAGCAGCCAAGAGGGAGGGTGGGAAAAACTGTTTTTT.

The chain uses TRBV9 and TRBJ2-4, with 8 bases lining up with TRBD1. The junction had 21 bases not matched to a gene; V was cut back by 4 bases and J by 6 bases. The CDR3 has 19 amino acids. Germline V gene lookup returns CDR1 SGDLS and CDR2 YYNGEE. CDR3 nucleotide sequence: TGTGCCAGCAGCCCAAGGCCCGGGGGAGGACAGGGTTTGTTAAACATTCAGTACTTC. This sequence encodes CASSPRPGGGQGLLNIQYF.

The rearrangement uses TRBV7-9 and TRBJ2-1; 9 bases map to TRBD2. The trim removed 5 bases at V and 4 bases at J, leaving 12 bases unmatched. Germline-derived CDR1 and CDR2 are SEHNR and FQNEAQ (reference sequence). CDR3 size: 17 residues. In DNA form, the CDR3 reads TGTGCCAGCAGCCGCCTCCCTACTAGCGGGCCATACAATGAGCAGTTCTTC. As protein: CASSRLPTSGPYNEQFF.

V is TRBV5-6 and J is TRBJ1-2; tentatively, D is TRBD1 (5 bases). Trimming cost V 2 bases and J 7 bases, with 18 bases left between them. Germline assignment: CDR1 SGHDT and CDR2 YYEEEE. The CDR3 loop spans 15 amino acids. For the CDR3, the DNA is TGTGCCAGCAGCTTCAGGCAGGGCGCACTTTCTGGCTACACCTTC. Amino acid sequence: CASSFRQGALSGYTF.

This sequence joins TRBV28 and TRBJ2-2, with TRBD2 matching 12 bases. The V gene end was trimmed by 7 bases and the J gene end by 6 bases; junction bases not matched to a gene: 6. CDR1 is MDHEN and CDR2 is SYDVKM in the germline V gene. The CDR3 is 15 amino acids. The CDR3 DNA follows: TGTGCCAGCACCAAACTAGCGGGGGGCTCCGGGGAGCTGTTTTTT. This gives the protein CASTKLAGGSGELFF.